The rows below give T cell receptor beta chains drawn from one sample of a study of OX40 agonist ivuxolimab in advanced cancers. The table came from immunoSEQ multiplex PCR; TCRdb's copy has only in-frame clones and leaves some out. The sample has tens of thousands of clones; about four fifths are singletons. Sample: CD4+ or CD8+ T cells sorted from blood, taken in a trial of the OX40 agonist ivuxolimab. These TCRs come from an adult with an advanced solid tumor such as melanoma, head and neck, liver or kidney cancer. Both conserved end residues are part of each CDR3. Fields, in order: D gene, V gene, J gene, clone size, CDR3 DNA, CDR3 protein. A D gene is named only where the DNA matches it firmly. Clone size is stated in some rows and not others, as once, few, many or a class when expanded.

-,TRBV21-1,TRBJ1-1,few,TGTGCCAGCAGCGGCCTGGGGGGTGGTAGGACACCCCGAAGGAGATGGAACACTGAAGCTTTCTTT,CASSGLGGGRTPRRRWNTEAFF
TRBD1,TRBV19,TRBJ2-4,-,TGTGCCACCCGGGACAGGATAGCCAAAAACATTCAGTACTTC,CATRDRIAKNIQYF
-,TRBV7-8,TRBJ1-1,-,TGTGCCAGCAGCTTATCACAAGCGCTGACAGCCCCGGGCACTGAAGCTTTCTTT,CASSLSQALTAPGTEAFF
-,TRBV18,TRBJ2-3,-,TGTGCCAGCTCACCACCGTCAGGGGCCCTAGATACGCAGTATTTT,CASSPPSGALDTQYF
-,TRBV6-5,TRBJ2-5,-,TGTGCCAGCAGGATGATAGAGGGGCAGGAGACCCAGTACTTC,CASRMIEGQETQYF
-,TRBV9,TRBJ1-1,-,TGTGCCAGCAGCCTGGTAGGAGGGACCACTGAAGCTTTCTTT,CASSLVGGTTEAFF
-,TRBV30,TRBJ1-4,once,TGTGCCTGGAGTGGCCAGTTTAATGAAAAACTGTTTTTT,CAWSGQFNEKLFF
TRBD1,TRBV2,TRBJ1-2,-,TGTGCCAGCAGCGGGGGACAGGGGGCCTATGGCTACACCTTC,CASSGGQGAYGYTF
-,TRBV10-3,TRBJ1-3,medium-sized,TGTGCCATCAGCCGAGGAGGAAACACCATATATTTT,CAISRGGNTIYF
TRBD1,TRBV7-2,TRBJ1-1,-,TGTGCCAGCAGCTTGGGGACAGGGGGCTTAGCTTTCTTT,CASSLGTGGLAFF
-,TRBV11-2,TRBJ2-5,-,TGTGCCAGCAGTATTCAAGAGACCCAGTACTTC,CASSIQETQYF
TRBD1,TRBV7-2,TRBJ2-1,-,TGTGCCAGCAGCTTAAGACCCGGGCAGGGGGCCTACAATGAGCAGTTCTTC,CASSLRPGQGAYNEQFF
TRBD1,TRBV27,TRBJ1-4,-,TGTGCCAGCAGTTTATGGCCTCCGACAGGGCAGGAGGAAAAACTGTTTTTT,CASSLWPPTGQEEKLFF
-,TRBV28,TRBJ2-1,-,TGTGCCAGCAGTTCCCCCGGGACTGCCCCCTACAATGAGCAGTTCTTC,CASSSPGTAPYNEQFF
TRBD1,TRBV30,TRBJ1-4,-,TGTGCCTGGAGTCCTCTTGGGACAGGGGGGGAAAAACTGTTTTTT,CAWSPLGTGGEKLFF
TRBD1,TRBV6-6,TRBJ1-3,few,TGTGCCAGCAGTCCCGGGACAGTTCCTTCTGACACCATATATTTT,CASSPGTVPSDTIYF
-,TRBV30,TRBJ1-1,few,TGTGCCTGGAGTGACATCAACACTGAAGCTTTCTTT,CAWSDINTEAFF
-,TRBV27,TRBJ2-7,-,TGTGCCAGCAGTTCCCGTCGGCAGGGGACCGAGCAGTACTTC,CASSSRRQGTEQYF
TRBD1,TRBV30,TRBJ1-1,few,TGTGCCTGGAGTGGAGCGGAGACAGGGGCGAACACTGAAGCTTTCTTT,CAWSGAETGANTEAFF
-,TRBV7-6,TRBJ2-3,-,TGTGCCAGCAGCACCCGGGGTCACACAGATACGCAGTATTTT,CASSTRGHTDTQYF
TRBD1,TRBV6-5,TRBJ2-7,-,TGTGCCAGCAGTTACGAAGGGGGCCGGAACGAGCAGTACTTC,CASSYEGGRNEQYF
-,TRBV18,TRBJ2-7,-,TGTGCCAGCTCCGACACCTTCTCCTACGAGCAGTACTTC,CASSDTFSYEQYF
-,TRBV19,TRBJ2-7,-,TGTGCCAGTATCCCCAGCAGGGGCGAGATCTACGAGCAGTACTTC,CASIPSRGEIYEQYF
TRBD2,TRBV4-2,TRBJ2-6,-,TGTGCCAGCAGCCTTGGGACTAGCGGGAGAGGCACTGGGGCCAACGTCCTGACTTTC,CASSLGTSGRGTGANVLTF
TRBD1,TRBV27,TRBJ1-2,-,TGTGCCAGCAGCACACAGGGGAACTATGGCTACACCTTC,CASSTQGNYGYTF
-,TRBV27,TRBJ2-7,few,TGTGCCAGCAGTTCGGGACAAGAGGGGTCCTACGAGCAGTACTTC,CASSSGQEGSYEQYF
-,TRBV11-2,TRBJ1-5,-,TGTGCCAGCTCACGGGGTCGCAATCAGCCCCAGCATTTT,CASSRGRNQPQHF
TRBD1,TRBV11-2,TRBJ1-2,-,TGTGCCAGCAGCGGACAGGGTGGTGGCTACACCTTC,CASSGQGGGYTF
-,TRBV10-3,TRBJ2-7,-,TGTGCCATCAGGGTCGGGGTTGGGGGGAGCTCCTACGAGCAGTACTTC,CAIRVGVGGSSYEQYF
-,TRBV5-1,TRBJ2-5,-,TGCGCCAGCAGCCCGAGCGGACAGCAAGAGACCCAGTACTTC,CASSPSGQQETQYF
-,TRBV5-1,TRBJ2-7,once,TGCGCCAGCAGCCTGATGGGGGCTTCAACCTACGAGCAGTACTTC,CASSLMGASTYEQYF
TRBD2,TRBV9,TRBJ2-5,-,TGTGCCAGCAGCGTAGGGGGAGGGCCTCGAGAGACCCAGTACTTC,CASSVGGGPRETQYF
TRBD1,TRBV11-2,TRBJ2-7,-,TGTGCCAGCAGCTCGGGACAGACAATTAACCACGAGCAGTACTTC,CASSSGQTINHEQYF
-,TRBV19,TRBJ1-5,-,TGTGCCAGTAGTGCCCTTGGGAGCAATCAGCCCCAGCATTTT,CASSALGSNQPQHF
-,TRBV18,TRBJ1-2,-,TGTGCCAGCTGGTCAGATCGTAACTATGGCTACACCTTC,CASWSDRNYGYTF
TRBD2,TRBV6-1,TRBJ2-7,once,TGTGCCAGCAGAGGGGGACTAGCGGACTACGAGCAGTACTTC,CASRGGLADYEQYF
-,TRBV10-1,TRBJ2-2,-,TGCGCCAGCAGGCAGGGGAGGGGGGCCGGGGAGCTGTTTTTT,CASRQGRGAGELFF
-,TRBV7-2,TRBJ1-3,-,TGTGCCAGCAGCTTAGCCATAGGGACCTCTGGAAACACCATATATTTT,CASSLAIGTSGNTIYF
-,TRBV7-2,TRBJ2-1,-,TGTGCCAGCAGCTTGGCGGGGCGTTCCTACAATGAGCAGTTCTTC,CASSLAGRSYNEQFF
-,TRBV29-1,TRBJ1-4,-,TGCAGCGTTGAAGAGGGTGGGGATGAAAAACTGTTTTTT,CSVEEGGDEKLFF
-,TRBV2,TRBJ2-5,-,TGTGCCAGCAGCATACAGGGGACTCAAGTAGAGACCCAGTACTTC,CASSIQGTQVETQYF